The present TCR beta chain was sequenced within a study of cytomegalovirus exposure and HLA in healthy donors. PCR used 60 Vbeta primers and 13 Jbeta primers. Data came from immunoSEQ multiplex PCR; TCRdb stores just in-frame clones and leaves some out. The profile shows some 120,000 clones, 70% to 80% of them singletons. Regarding the study as a whole: According to reports, the classifier identified cytomegalovirus status with high specificity and sensitivity. Versus the approximately 720-donor mean, an Asian-associated ancestry cluster reportedly showed fewer N-insertions in a later analysis. TCR beta sequences reportedly predicted most subjects' HLA-A and HLA-B alleles accurately.

Germline V gene data show CDR1 as MNHEY and CDR2 as SVGAGI. The ends were cut back, 2 bases at V and 10 bases at J, with 12 bases in the middle. CDR3 length equals 14 residues. A few counts support this clone. Its antigen remains unidentified. In the same sample, other DNA sequences code for this CDR3. This sequence originates from a man aged 18 to 29 in good health and CMV-seronegative. This chain connects TRBV6-5 to TRBJ1-6; D gene unclear. Sequencing used PBMCs. The CDR3 region has the DNA TGTGCCAGCAGTTACGGAGGAGGTGGATCACCCCTCCACTTT. Its translation is CASSYGGGGSPLHF.